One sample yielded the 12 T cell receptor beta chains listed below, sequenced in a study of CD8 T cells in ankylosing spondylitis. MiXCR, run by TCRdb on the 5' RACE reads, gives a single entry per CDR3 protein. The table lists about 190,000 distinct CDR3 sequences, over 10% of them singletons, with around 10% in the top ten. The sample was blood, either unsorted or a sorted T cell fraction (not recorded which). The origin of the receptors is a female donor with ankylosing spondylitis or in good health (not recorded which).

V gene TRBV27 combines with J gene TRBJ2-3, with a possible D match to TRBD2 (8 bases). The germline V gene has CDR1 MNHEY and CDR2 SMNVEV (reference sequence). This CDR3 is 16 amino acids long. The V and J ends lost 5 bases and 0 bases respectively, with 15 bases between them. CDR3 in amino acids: CASSPGGGPSTDTQYF. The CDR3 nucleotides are TGTGCCAGCAGTCCGGGAGGGGGCCCGAGCACAGATACGCAGTATTTT.

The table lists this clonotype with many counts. DNA for the CDR3: TGCAGTGCCGGCTACGAGCAGTACTTC. Translated, it gives CSAGYEQYF. The chain links TRBV20-1 to TRBJ2-7; D ambiguous. The CDR3 has 9 amino acids. Trimming took off 6 bases at V and 3 bases at J, with 3 bases between the two ends. Germline assignment: CDR1 DFQATT and CDR2 SNEGSKA (reference sequence).

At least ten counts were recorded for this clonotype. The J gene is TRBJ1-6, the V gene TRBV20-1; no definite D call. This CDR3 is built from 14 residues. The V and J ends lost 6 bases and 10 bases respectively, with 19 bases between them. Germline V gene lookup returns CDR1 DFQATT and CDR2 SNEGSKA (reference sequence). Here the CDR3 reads CSALLGGLSSPLHF. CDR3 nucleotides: TGCAGTGCCCTCCTCGGCGGACTGTCGTCACCCCTCCACTTT.

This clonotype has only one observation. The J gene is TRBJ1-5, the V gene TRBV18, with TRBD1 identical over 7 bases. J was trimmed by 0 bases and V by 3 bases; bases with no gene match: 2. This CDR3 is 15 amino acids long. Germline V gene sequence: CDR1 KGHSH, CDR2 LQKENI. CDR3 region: CASSPGQASNQPQHF. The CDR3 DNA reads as TGTGCCAGCTCACCCGGACAGGCTAGCAATCAGCCCCAGCATTTT.

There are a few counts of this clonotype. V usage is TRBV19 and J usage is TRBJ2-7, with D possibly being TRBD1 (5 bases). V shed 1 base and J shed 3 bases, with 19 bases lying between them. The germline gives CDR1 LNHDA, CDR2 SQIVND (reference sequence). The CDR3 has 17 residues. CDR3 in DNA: TGTGCCAGTAGTATAGTGAGGCAGGGCCAATGGGGCTACGAGCAGTACTTC. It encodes CASSIVRQGQWGYEQYF.

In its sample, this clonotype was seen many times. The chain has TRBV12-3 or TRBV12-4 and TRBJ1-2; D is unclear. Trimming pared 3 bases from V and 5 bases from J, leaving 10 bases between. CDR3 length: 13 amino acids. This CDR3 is CASSFLGGYGYTF. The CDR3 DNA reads TGTGCCAGCAGTTTCCTCGGCGGGTATGGCTACACCTTC.

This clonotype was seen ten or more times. CDR3 residues: CSVQGTEVSGNTIYF. The CDR3 nucleotides read TGCAGCGTTCAGGGGACGGAGGTCTCTGGAAACACCATATATTTT. The rearrangement joins TRBV29-1 to TRBJ1-3; D is perhaps TRBD1 (6 bases). The CDR3 runs 15 residues. Trimming took 5 bases from V and 0 from J, leaving 14 bases between them. The V gene's germline CDR1 is SQVTM and CDR2 ANQGSEA.

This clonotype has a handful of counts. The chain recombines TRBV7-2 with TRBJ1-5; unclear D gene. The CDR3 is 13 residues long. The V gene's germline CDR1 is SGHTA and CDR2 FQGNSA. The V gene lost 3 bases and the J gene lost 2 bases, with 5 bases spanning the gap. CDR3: CASSFQGNQPQHF. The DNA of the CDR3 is TGTGCCAGCAGCTTCCAAGGCAATCAGCCCCAGCATTTT.

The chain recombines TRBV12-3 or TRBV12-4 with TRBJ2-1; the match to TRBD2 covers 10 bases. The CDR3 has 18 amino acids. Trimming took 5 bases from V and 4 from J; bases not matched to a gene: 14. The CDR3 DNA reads TGTGCCAGCAGTCTCCTGACTAGCGGGTTACCCGGATACAATGAGCAGTTCTTC. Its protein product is CASSLLTSGLPGYNEQFF.

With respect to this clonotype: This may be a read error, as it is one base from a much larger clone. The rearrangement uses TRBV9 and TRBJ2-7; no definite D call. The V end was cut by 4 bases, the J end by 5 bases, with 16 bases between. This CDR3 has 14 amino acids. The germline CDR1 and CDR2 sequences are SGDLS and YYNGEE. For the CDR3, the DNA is TGTGCCAGCAGCATAGACCCAGCAACCCACGAGCAGTACTTC. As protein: CASSIDPATHEQYF.

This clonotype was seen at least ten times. The CDR3 DNA reads as TGTGCCAGCAGCCGGACTAGCGCCTACTACAATGAGCAGTTCTTC. Its protein product is CASSRTSAYYNEQFF. The chain is built from TRBV12-3 or TRBV12-4 and TRBJ2-1; 9 bases fit TRBD2. The CDR3 length is 15 residues. J was trimmed by 3 bases and V by 6 bases; bases with no gene match: 6.

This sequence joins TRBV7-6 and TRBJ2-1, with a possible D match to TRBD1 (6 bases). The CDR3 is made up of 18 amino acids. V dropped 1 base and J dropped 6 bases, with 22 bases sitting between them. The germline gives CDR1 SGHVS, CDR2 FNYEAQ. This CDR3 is CASSLVGDINRAGNEQFF. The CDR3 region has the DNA TGTGCCAGCAGCTTAGTTGGCGACATAAACAGGGCGGGCAATGAGCAGTTCTTC.